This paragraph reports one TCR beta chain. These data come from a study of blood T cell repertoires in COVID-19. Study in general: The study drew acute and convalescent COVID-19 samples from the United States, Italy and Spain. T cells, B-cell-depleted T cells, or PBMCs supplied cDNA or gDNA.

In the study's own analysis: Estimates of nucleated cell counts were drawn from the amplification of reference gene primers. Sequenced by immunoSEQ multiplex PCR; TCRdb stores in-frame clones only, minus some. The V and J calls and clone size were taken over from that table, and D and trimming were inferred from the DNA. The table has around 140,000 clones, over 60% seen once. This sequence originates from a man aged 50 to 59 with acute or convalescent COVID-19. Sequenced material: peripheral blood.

The CDR3 loop is CASSQDRVSYGYTF. The CDR3, as DNA: TGTGCCAGCAGCCAGGACAGGGTGAGCTATGGCTACACCTTC. V is TRBV7-8 and J is TRBJ1-2, with TRBD1 matching 8 bases. CDR3 length equals 14 residues. Trimming at V came to 5 bases and at J to 4 bases, leaving 6 bases not matched to a gene. Germline V lookup: CDR1 SGHVS, CDR2 FQNEAQ.